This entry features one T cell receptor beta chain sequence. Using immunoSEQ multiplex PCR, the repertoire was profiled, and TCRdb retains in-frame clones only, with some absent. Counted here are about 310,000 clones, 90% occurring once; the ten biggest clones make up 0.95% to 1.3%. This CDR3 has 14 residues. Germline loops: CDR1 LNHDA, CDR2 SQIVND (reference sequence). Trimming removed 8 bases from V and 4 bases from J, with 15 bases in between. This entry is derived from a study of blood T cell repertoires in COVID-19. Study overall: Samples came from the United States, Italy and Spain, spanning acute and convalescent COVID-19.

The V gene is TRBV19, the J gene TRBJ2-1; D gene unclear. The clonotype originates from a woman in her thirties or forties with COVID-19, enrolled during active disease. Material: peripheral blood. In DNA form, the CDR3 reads TGTGCCAGTCGGTCACAATTCGGGTACAATGAGCAGTTCTTC. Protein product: CASRSQFGYNEQFF.